This T cell receptor beta chain was captured in a study of T-cell memory formation after mild COVID-19. Study details: Among the donors, TCR clusters were largely specific to each donor.

CDR3 size: 15 residues. Trimming took 4 bases from V and 5 from J; bases not matched to a gene: 7. Overall study results and limits: CD8+ contracting clones occupied EMRA, while CD4+ ones occupied mainly CM and EM.

Note on this clonotype: What it recognizes is unknown.

TCRalpha and TCRbeta libraries used 5'RACE with constant-segment primers and UMIs. Using its own MiXCR run on the 5' RACE reads, TCRdb lists one record per CDR3 protein. Counted here are about 180,000 distinct CDR3 sequences, 15% to 20% occurring once; the ten biggest clones make up just over 2%. The specimen sequenced was PBMCs or a T cell subset sorted from them (not recorded which). The V gene is TRBV12-3 or TRBV12-4, the J gene TRBJ2-1; 8 bases match TRBD1. The sequence derives from an adult woman who had mild COVID-19 (a few samples of this study predate the infection). Cell type and time point are not known. The CDR3 region has the DNA TGTGCCAGCAGTTCCGACAGGGGTCGTCACAATGAGCAGTTCTTC. Translating it yields CASSSDRGRHNEQFF.